Each of the 9 T cell receptor beta chains below was sequenced from the same sample in a study of breast tumors, draining lymph nodes, adjacent tissues listed by TCRdb under 2016. Lymph node samples came from the axillary draining lymph nodes of breast cancer patients. Library creation used multiplex PCR. The instrument was an Illumina HiSeq 2000. The public reads were reanalyzed by TCRdb: fastp trimming at Q25, MiXCR alignment, in-frame beta chains only. All rows with the same CDR3 protein become a single entry with the most common DNA and genes. This sample lists 130,000 or so distinct CDR3 sequences; 20% to 25% were detected once. In total, the top ten clones hold 2% to 2.5% of the sample. The sample was axillary lymph node tissue. These receptors were obtained from a female donor with breast cancer. Some clones in this sample may be carry-over from other donors' samples.

Turning to this clonotype: This may be a read error: a much more frequent sequence differs by one nucleotide. The chain is built from TRBV29-1 and TRBJ2-5; D is possibly TRBD1 (5 bases). The CDR3 covers 15 residues. Per germline, CDR1 SQVTM and CDR2 ANQGSEA. The germline V and J ends were trimmed by 4 bases and 3 bases, with 18 bases remaining between them. CDR3 coding DNA: TGCAGCGTTGCCCCGGATGGCAGGGCGGAAGAGACCCAGTACTTC. Protein product: CSVAPDGRAEETQYF.

The sample holds a few counts of this clonotype. One end of the junction fails to match germline, which may point to a read error. The chain links TRBV20-1 to TRBJ2-1; D call uncertain. Germline-derived CDR1 and CDR2 are DFQATT and SNEGSKA (reference sequence). The CDR3 has 13 amino acids. The CDR3 DNA is TGCAGTGCTAGAGCGGTCACCTACAATGAGCAGTCCTTC. Translated, it gives CSARAVTYNEQSF.

In its sample, this clonotype was seen many times. This chain joins TRBV4-2 and TRBJ2-2; 10 bases agree with TRBD2. V lost 5 bases, J lost 3 bases, and 9 bases stayed unmatched. Looked up from germline, CDR1 is LGHNA and CDR2 is YNFKEQ. The CDR3 consists of 17 residues. The CDR3 loop is CASSGQTSGLYTGELFF. The CDR3 region has the DNA TGTGCCAGCAGCGGTCAGACTAGCGGGTTGTACACCGGGGAGCTGTTTTTT.

This clonotype was recorded many times. The chain recombines TRBV20-1 with TRBJ1-2, with 10 nucleotides matching TRBD1. V was clipped by 2 bases and J by 1 base; unmatched bases: 1. The CDR3 is made up of 14 amino acids. The germline V gene encodes CDR1 DFQATT and CDR2 SNEGSKA (reference sequence). In DNA form, the CDR3 reads TGCAGTGCTAGAAGGACAGGGGGTAACTATGGCTACACCTTC. It codes for CSARRTGGNYGYTF.

The table lists this clonotype with many counts. The chain carries TRBV2 and TRBJ2-7; D might be TRBD2 (6 bases). V gave up 3 bases and J gave up 4 bases, with 13 bases separating them. CDR3 length: 14 amino acids. The germline V gene has CDR1 SNHLY and CDR2 FYNNEI. The chain's CDR3 is CASSDSGRLYEQYF. The CDR3 DNA reads as TGTGCCAGCAGTGATAGCGGCCGGTTGTACGAGCAGTACTTC.

To note about this clonotype: A much larger clone differs from this one at a single base, so this may be a read error. The chain uses TRBV30 and TRBJ1-2; D call uncertain. Germline CDR1 is GTSNPN and CDR2 is SVGIG (reference sequence). The CDR3 spans 13 residues. The CDR3 loop is CAWSVRYNCGYTF. In DNA, the CDR3 is TGTGCCTGGAGTGTAAGGTATAACTGTGGCTACACCTTC.

This clonotype was seen a handful of times. V and J are TRBV19 and TRBJ1-5, with TRBD1 matching over 8 bases. V trimming: 7 bases; J trimming: 2 bases; junction bases outside the gene matches: 16. The CDR3 covers 18 residues. Germline V gene lookup returns CDR1 LNHDA and CDR2 SQIVND (reference sequence). In DNA form, the CDR3 reads TGTGCCAGTAAGGAAATTAGGGGCAGGGGGCCGGGCAATCAGCCCCAGCATTTT. Protein sequence: CASKEIRGRGPGNQPQHF.

This clonotype showed up many times. The gene calls are TRBV28 and TRBJ2-3; TRBD1 agrees at 9 bases. The V segment lost 9 bases and the J segment 4 bases; nucleotides outside the gene matches: 8. The CDR3 runs to 14 residues. Germline-derived CDR1 and CDR2 are MDHEN and SYDVKM. As DNA, the CDR3 is TGTGCCAGTAGAGGACAGGGGAGGGCAGATACGCAGTATTTT. It encodes CASRGQGRADTQYF. The full variable domain, in which reference TRBV28 and TRBJ2-3 provide the parts outside the CDR3, is DVKVTQSSRYLVKRTGEKVFLECVQDMDHENMFWYRQDPGLGLRLIYFSYDVKMKEKGDIPEGYSVSREKKERFSLILESASTNQTSMYLCASRGQGRADTQYFGPGTRLTVL.

This clonotype was seen at least ten times. CDR3 protein: CASSLGSSTGEGEQYF. The CDR3 bases are TGTGCCAGCAGCTTAGGCTCTAGTACTGGGGAGGGCGAGCAGTACTTC. The chain links TRBV11-2 to TRBJ2-7; 7 bases align to TRBD2. In germline, CDR1 is SGHAT, CDR2 FQNNGV. CDR3 length equals 16 residues. J gave up 6 bases and V 1 base, and 12 bases lay outside the gene matches.